These 8 T cell receptor beta chains came from one sample sequenced in a study of shared clonotypes between healthy human individuals. Libraries were prepared by immunoSEQ multiplex PCR; TCRdb keeps only in-frame clonotypes and omits some of them. The sample includes 2 million to 3 million clones, around 94% of them seen just once. Sequencing was carried out using naive CD4+ T cells sorted from blood. Regarding subset: CD45RA+ positively selected. These receptor sequences come from a man younger than 30 in good health.

The chain employs TRBV2 and TRBJ2-3; 12 nucleotides agree with TRBD2. Per the germline V gene, CDR1 is SNHLY and CDR2 is FYNNEI. After removal of 7 bases from V and 5 bases from J, the junction contained 7 bases not matched to a gene. There are 15 residues in the CDR3. The CDR3 coding sequence is TGTGCCAGCATTCCGGGACTAGCGGGCCTAGATACGCAGTATTTT. Protein sequence: CASIPGLAGLDTQYF.

This clone was found once. V gene TRBV10-3 combines with J gene TRBJ2-7, with D perhaps matching TRBD1 (6 bases). Germline V CDR1 and CDR2: ENHRY, SYGVKD. This CDR3 is built from 15 residues. Deletions cut 6 bases from V and 3 bases from J, with 18 bases between. CDR3 amino acids: CAIRNGTPDLYEQYF. The CDR3 nucleotides are TGTGCCATCAGGAACGGGACACCCGACCTCTACGAGCAGTACTTC.

This chain connects TRBV2 to TRBJ2-2; D gene ambiguous. The V and J ends lost 5 bases and 2 bases respectively, with 6 bases between them. Germline CDR1 is SNHLY and CDR2 is FYNNEI. The length of the CDR3 is 13 residues. The CDR3 region has the DNA TGTGCCAGCAGTTCGAGTAACACCGGGGAGCTGTTTTTT. It codes for CASSSSNTGELFF.

The chain employs TRBV5-1 and TRBJ1-2; D possibly corresponds to TRBD1 (5 bases). Germline V gene lookup returns CDR1 SGHRS and CDR2 YFSETQ. Trimming removed 4 bases at V and 0 bases at J, with 16 bases between. The length of the CDR3 is 16 residues. CDR3 amino acids: CASSPGQKTANYGYTF. CDR3 coding DNA: TGCGCCAGCAGCCCTGGACAAAAGACAGCTAACTATGGCTACACCTTC.

This sequence joins TRBV6-1 and TRBJ2-3; 10 nucleotides line up with TRBD2. With V trimmed by 7 bases and J by 0 bases, 4 bases remained unmatched. This CDR3 spans 15 amino acids. Germline values: CDR1 MNHNS, CDR2 SASEGT. The CDR3, as DNA: TGTGCCAGCAAGGCTAGCGGGAGTAGCACAGATACGCAGTATTTT. It encodes CASKASGSSTDTQYF.

The CDR3 protein is CASSPGDRVLYGNTIYF. CDR3 DNA sequence: TGTGCCAGCTCGCCAGGGGACAGGGTACTATATGGAAACACCATATATTTT. V is TRBV7-8 and J is TRBJ1-3; 9 bases agree with TRBD1. The CDR3 runs 17 residues. The germline CDR1 and CDR2 sequences are SGHVS and FQNEAQ. J gave up 3 bases and V 8 bases, and 14 bases lay outside the gene matches. The complete variable domain, with remaining parts taken from reference TRBV7-8 and TRBJ1-3, reads GAGVSQSPRYKVAKRGQDVALRCDPISGHVSLFWYQQALGQGPEFLTYFQNEAQLDKSGLPSDRFFAERPEGSVSTLKIQRTQQEDSAVYLCASSPGDRVLYGNTIYFGEGSWLTVV.

Notes on this clone: The junction does not match germline at one end; this may be a read error. V and J are TRBV20-1 and TRBJ1-2, with D possibly TRBD1 on 5 matching bases. CDR3 length equals 11 residues. Germline CDR1 reads DFQATT; CDR2 reads SNEGSKA (reference sequence). The CDR3 protein is CSARDRGAASF. CDR3 in DNA: TGCAGTGCTAGAGATCGAGGGGCCGCATCCTTC.

The V gene is TRBV28, the J gene TRBJ1-6; D not certain. Between the trimmed V and J ends, which lost 8 bases and 6 bases, there was a span of 8 bases. The CDR3 consists of 12 residues. Looked up from germline, CDR1 is MDHEN and CDR2 is SYDVKM. CDR3 nucleotides: TGTGCCAGCGAGCGTAGTAATTCACCCCTCCACTTT. Translation gives CASERSNSPLHF. The full variable domain, rest sourced from reference TRBV28 and TRBJ1-6, is DVKVTQSSRYLVKRTGEKVFLECVQDMDHENMFWYRQDPGLGLRLIYFSYDVKMKEKGDIPEGYSVSREKKERFSLILESASTNQTSMYLCASERSNSPLHFGNGTRLTVT.